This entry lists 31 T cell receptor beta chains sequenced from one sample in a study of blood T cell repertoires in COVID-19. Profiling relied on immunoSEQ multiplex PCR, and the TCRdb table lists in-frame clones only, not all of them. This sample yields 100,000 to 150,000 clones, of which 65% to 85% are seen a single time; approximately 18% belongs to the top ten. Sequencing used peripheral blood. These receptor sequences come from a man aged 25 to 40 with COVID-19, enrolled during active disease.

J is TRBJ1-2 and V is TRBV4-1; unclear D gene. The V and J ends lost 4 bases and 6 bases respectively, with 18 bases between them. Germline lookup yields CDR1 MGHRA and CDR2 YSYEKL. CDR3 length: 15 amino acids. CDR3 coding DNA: TGCGCCAGCAGCCTACTACCTTATTCACGGAATGGCTACACCTTC. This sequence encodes CASSLLPYSRNGYTF.

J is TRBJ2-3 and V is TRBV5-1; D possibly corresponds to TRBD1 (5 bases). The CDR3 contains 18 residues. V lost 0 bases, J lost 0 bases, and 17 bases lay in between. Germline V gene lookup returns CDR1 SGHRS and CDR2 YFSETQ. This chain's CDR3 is CASSLGALVRASTDTQYF. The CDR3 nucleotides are TGCGCCAGCAGCTTGGGGGCTCTGGTCAGGGCTAGCACAGATACGCAGTATTTT.

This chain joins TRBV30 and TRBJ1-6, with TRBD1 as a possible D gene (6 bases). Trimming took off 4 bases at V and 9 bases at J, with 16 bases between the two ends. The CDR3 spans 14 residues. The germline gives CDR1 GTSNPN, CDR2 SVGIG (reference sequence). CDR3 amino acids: CAWKEQGISSPLHF. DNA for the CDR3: TGTGCCTGGAAGGAGCAGGGGATAAGTTCACCCCTCCACTTT.

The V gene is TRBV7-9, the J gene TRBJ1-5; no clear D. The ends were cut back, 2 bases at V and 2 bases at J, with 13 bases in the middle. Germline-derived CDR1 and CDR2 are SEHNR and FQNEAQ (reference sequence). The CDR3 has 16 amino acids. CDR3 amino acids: CASSLFGEKGNQPQHF. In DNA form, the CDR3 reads TGTGCCAGCAGCTTATTCGGAGAGAAGGGCAATCAGCCCCAGCATTTT. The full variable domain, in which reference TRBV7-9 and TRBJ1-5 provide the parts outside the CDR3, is DTGVSQNPRHKITKRGQNVTFRCDPISEHNRLYWYRQTLGQGPEFLTYFQNEAQLEKSRLLSDRFSAERPKGSFSTLEIQRTEQGDSAMYLCASSLFGEKGNQPQHFGDGTRLSIL.

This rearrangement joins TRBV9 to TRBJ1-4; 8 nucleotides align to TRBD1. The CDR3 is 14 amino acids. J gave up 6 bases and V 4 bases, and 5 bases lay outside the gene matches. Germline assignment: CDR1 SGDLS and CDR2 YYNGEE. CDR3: CASSPGQGDEKLFF. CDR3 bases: TGTGCCAGCAGCCCCGGACAGGGAGATGAAAAACTGTTTTTT.

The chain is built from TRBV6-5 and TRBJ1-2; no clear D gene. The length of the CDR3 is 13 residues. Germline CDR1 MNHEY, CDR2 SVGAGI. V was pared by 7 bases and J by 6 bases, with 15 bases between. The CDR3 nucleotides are TGTGCCAGCACATGGGAGGATGGCCATGGCTACACCTTC. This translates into CASTWEDGHGYTF.

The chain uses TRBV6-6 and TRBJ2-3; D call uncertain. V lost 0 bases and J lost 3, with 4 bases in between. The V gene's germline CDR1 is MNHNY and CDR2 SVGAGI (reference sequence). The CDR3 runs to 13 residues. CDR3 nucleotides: TGTGCCAGCAGTTACTCCCTAACAGATACGCAGTATTTT. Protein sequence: CASSYSLTDTQYF.

The chain's CDR3 is CASSFGATGRGEKLFF. CDR3 bases: TGTGCCAGCAGTTTCGGGGCAACAGGGCGCGGTGAAAAACTGTTTTTT. V and J are TRBV28 and TRBJ1-4; D perhaps matches TRBD1 (6 bases). Germline CDR1 reads MDHEN; CDR2 reads SYDVKM. V lost 3 bases and J 7 bases, leaving 18 bases between the germline ends. There are 16 residues in the CDR3.

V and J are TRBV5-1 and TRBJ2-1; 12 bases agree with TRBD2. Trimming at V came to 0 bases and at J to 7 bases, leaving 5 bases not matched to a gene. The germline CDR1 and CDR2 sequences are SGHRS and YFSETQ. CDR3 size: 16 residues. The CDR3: CASSLGLAGGPNEQFF. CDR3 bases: TGCGCCAGCAGCTTGGGGCTAGCGGGAGGGCCTAATGAGCAGTTCTTC.

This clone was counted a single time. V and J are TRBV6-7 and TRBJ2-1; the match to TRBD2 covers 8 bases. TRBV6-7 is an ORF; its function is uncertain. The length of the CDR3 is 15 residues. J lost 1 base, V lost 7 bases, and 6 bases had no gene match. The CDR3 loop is CASTTLAGSYNEQFF. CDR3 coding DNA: TGTGCCAGCACTACCTTAGCGGGGTCCTACAATGAGCAGTTCTTC.

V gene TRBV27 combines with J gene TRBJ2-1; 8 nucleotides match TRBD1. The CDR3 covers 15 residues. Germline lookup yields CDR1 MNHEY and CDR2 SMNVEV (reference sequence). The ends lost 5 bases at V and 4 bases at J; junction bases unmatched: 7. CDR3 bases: TGTGCCAGCAGTACCTCCGGGACAGGATACAATGAGCAGTTCTTC. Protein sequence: CASSTSGTGYNEQFF.

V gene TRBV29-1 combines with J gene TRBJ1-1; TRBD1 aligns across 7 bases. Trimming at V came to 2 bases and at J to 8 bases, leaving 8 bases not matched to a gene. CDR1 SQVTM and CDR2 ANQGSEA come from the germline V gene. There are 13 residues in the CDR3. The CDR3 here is CSVERGPGREAFF. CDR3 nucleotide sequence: TGCAGCGTTGAAAGGGGGCCGGGTCGCGAAGCTTTCTTT.

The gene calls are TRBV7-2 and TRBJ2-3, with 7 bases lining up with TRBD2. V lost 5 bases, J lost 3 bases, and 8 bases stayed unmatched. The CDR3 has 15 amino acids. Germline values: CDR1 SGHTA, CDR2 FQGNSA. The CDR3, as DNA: TGTGCCAGCAGCGGTAGCGGGCTTTTAACAGATACGCAGTATTTT. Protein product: CASSGSGLLTDTQYF.

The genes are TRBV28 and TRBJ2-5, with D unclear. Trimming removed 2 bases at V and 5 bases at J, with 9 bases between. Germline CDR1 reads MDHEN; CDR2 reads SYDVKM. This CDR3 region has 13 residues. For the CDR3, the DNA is TGTGCCAGCAGTTTAAGACCCGGGGAGACCCAGTACTTC. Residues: CASSLRPGETQYF. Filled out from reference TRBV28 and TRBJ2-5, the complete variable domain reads DVKVTQSSRYLVKRTGEKVFLECVQDMDHENMFWYRQDPGLGLRLIYFSYDVKMKEKGDIPEGYSVSREKKERFSLILESASTNQTSMYLCASSLRPGETQYFGPGTRLLVL.

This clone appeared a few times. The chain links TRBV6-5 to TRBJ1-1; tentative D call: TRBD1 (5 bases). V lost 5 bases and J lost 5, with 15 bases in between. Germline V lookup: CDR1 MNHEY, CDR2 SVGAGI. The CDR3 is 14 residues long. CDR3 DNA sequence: TGTGCCAGCAGTCGAACAGGTGTGGGGACTGAAGCTTTCTTT. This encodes CASSRTGVGTEAFF.

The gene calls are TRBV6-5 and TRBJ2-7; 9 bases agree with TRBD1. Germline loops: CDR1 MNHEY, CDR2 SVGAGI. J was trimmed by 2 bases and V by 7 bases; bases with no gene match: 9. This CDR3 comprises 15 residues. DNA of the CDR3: TGTGCCAGCAAGTCGGGGACAGGGAATACCTACGAGCAGTACTTC. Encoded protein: CASKSGTGNTYEQYF.

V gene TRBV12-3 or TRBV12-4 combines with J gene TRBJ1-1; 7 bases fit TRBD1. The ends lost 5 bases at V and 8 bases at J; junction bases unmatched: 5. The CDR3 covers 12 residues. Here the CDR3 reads CASSRQGSEAFF. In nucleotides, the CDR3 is TGTGCCAGCAGTAGACAGGGATCCGAAGCTTTCTTT.

The CDR3 is CASSFRRLAGVVYEQFF. CDR3 nucleotides: TGCGCCAGCAGCTTTCGGCGACTAGCGGGAGTTGTATATGAGCAGTTCTTC. The chain combines TRBV5-1 with TRBJ2-1, with 12 bases matching TRBD2. This CDR3 has 17 amino acids. The germline V gene has CDR1 SGHRS and CDR2 YFSETQ. V lost 2 bases and J lost 8; bases outside the gene matches: 11.

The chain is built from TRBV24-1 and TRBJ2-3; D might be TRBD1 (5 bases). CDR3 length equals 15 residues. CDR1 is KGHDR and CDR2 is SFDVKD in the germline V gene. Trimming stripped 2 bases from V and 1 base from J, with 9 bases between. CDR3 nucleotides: TGTGCCACCAGTGATTCCGGCAGGGGCACAGATACGCAGTATTTT. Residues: CATSDSGRGTDTQYF.

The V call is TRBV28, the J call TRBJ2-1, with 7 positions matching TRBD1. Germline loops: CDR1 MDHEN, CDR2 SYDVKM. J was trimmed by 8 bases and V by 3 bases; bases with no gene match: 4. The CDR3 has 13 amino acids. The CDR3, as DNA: TGTGCCAGCAGTTTCCTACAGGGGCATGAGCAGTTCTTC. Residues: CASSFLQGHEQFF. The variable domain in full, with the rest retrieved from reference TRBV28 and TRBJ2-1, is DVKVTQSSRYLVKRTGEKVFLECVQDMDHENMFWYRQDPGLGLRLIYFSYDVKMKEKGDIPEGYSVSREKKERFSLILESASTNQTSMYLCASSFLQGHEQFFGPGTRLTVL.

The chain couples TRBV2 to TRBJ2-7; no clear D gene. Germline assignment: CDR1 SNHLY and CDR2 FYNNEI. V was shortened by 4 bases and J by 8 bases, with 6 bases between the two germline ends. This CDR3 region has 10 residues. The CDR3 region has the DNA TGTGCCAGCAGTGTATCCCAGCAGTACTTC. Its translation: CASSVSQQYF.

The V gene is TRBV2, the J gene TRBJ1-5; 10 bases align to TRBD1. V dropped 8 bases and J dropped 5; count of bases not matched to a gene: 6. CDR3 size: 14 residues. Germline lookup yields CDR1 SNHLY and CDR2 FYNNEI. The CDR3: CASVGQGVDQPQHF. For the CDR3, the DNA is TGTGCCAGCGTCGGACAGGGGGTTGATCAGCCCCAGCATTTT.

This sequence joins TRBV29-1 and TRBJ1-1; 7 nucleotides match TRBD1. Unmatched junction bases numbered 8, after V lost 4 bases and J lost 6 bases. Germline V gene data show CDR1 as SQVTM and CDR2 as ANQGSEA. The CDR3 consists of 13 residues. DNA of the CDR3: TGCAGCGTTGTTCCGAACAGGGGATCTGAAGCTTTCTTT. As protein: CSVVPNRGSEAFF.

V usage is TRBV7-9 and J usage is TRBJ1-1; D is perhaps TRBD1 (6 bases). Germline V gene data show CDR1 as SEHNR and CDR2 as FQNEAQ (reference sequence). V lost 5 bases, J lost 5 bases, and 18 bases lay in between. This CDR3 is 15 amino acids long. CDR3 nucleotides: TGTGCCAGCAGCCCACCTGGGACATTGACGACTGAAGCTTTCTTT. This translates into CASSPPGTLTTEAFF.

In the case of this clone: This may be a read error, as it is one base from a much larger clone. The CDR3 DNA sequence: TGTACCAGCAGTGACGGAGTTACCGGGGAGCTGTTTTTT. This encodes CTSSDGVTGELFF. The chain recombines TRBV6-4 with TRBJ2-2; no clear D gene. The length of the CDR3 is 13 residues. In germline, CDR1 is MRHNA, CDR2 SNTAGT.

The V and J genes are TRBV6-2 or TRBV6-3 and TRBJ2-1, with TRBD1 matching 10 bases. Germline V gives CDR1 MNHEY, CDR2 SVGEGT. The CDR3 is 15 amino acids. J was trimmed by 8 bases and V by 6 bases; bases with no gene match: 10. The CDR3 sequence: CASSQLRQGADEQFF. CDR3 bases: TGTGCCAGCAGCCAACTTAGACAGGGGGCGGATGAGCAGTTCTTC.

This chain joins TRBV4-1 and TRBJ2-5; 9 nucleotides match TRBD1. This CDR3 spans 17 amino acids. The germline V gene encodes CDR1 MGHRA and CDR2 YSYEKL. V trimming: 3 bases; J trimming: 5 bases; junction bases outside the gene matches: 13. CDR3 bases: TGCGCCAGCAGCCAGTCTGGAAGGGGACAGGGAGTGGAGACCCAGTACTTC. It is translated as CASSQSGRGQGVETQYF.

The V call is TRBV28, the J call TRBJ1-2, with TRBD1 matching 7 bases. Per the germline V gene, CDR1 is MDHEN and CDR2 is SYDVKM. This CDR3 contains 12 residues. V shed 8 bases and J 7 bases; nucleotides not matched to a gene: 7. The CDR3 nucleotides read TGTGCCAGCCTCGCCCACAGGGGTGGCTACACCTTC. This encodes CASLAHRGGYTF.

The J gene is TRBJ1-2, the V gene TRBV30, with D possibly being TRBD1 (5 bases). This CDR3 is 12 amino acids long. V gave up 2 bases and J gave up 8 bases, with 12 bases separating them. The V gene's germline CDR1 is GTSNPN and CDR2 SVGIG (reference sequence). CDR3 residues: CAWSPDWGGYTF. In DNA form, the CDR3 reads TGTGCCTGGAGTCCTGACTGGGGCGGCTACACCTTC.

CDR3 residues: CASSADSGGFGETQYF. The CDR3 DNA reads as TGTGCCAGCAGCGCCGATAGCGGGGGATTTGGAGAGACCCAGTACTTC. The chain has TRBV9 and TRBJ2-5; TRBD2 aligns across 9 bases. V was clipped by 3 bases and J by 4 bases; unmatched bases: 10. The CDR3 sequence is 16 residues long. Germline CDR1 and CDR2: SGDLS and YYNGEE.

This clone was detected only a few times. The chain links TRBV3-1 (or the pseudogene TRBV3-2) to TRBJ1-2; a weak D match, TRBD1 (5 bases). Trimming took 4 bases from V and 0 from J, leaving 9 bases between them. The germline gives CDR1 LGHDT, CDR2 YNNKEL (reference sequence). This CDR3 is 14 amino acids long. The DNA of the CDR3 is TGTGCCAGCAGCCTCGGGGGGGCTAACTATGGCTACACCTTC. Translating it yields CASSLGGANYGYTF.